This T cell receptor beta chain comes out of a study of CD8 T cells in ankylosing spondylitis. TCRdb ran MiXCR on the 5' RACE reads and lists one entry per CDR3 protein. The sample has around 770,000 distinct CDR3 sequences, 12% seen once. Overall study findings and caveats: Clones tied to disease were said to be significantly enriched in matched ankylosing spondylitis synovial fluid. Blood of patients with ankylosing spondylitis appeared to be characterized by a TCR beta motif of several highly homologous variants. Earlier authors reported some of these motif variants in reactive arthritis synovial fluid and blood. In peripheral blood, disease-linked CD8+ clones occurred at relatively low frequencies.

Comment on this clonotype: The antigen is not known.

Material: blood, either unsorted or a sorted T cell fraction (not recorded which). The TCR comes from a male donor with ankylosing spondylitis.

The chain's CDR3 is CASSPRTSGVGETQYF. In DNA, the CDR3 is TGTGCCAGCAGCCCGCGGACTAGCGGGGTAGGAGAGACCCAGTACTTC. This chain uses TRBV5-5 with TRBJ2-5, with 12 bases identical to TRBD2. Germline trimming cut 4 bases from V and 4 bases from J; bases unmatched to any gene: 8. Germline CDR1 and CDR2: SGHKS and YYEKEE (reference sequence). The CDR3 sequence is 16 residues long. Complete variable domain (other parts from reference TRBV5-5 and TRBJ2-5): DAGVTQSPTHLIKTRGQQVTLRCSPISGHKSVSWYQQVLGQGPQFIFQYYEKEERGRGNFPDRFSARQFPNYSSELNVNALLLGDSALYLCASSPRTSGVGETQYFGPGTRLLVL.